This is a list of T cell receptor beta chains from one sample in a study of spatial heterogeneity in lung cancer. TCRdb fed the 5' RACE reads into MiXCR, producing one record per CDR3 protein. The sample shows 21,000 or so distinct CDR3 sequences, around 6% of them seen only once. The sequencing here drew on lung tumor tissue, taken at surgery. Every receptor here comes from a male donor with early-stage non-small cell lung cancer. The CDR3 runs from the conserved cysteine through the conserved F or W.

J: TRBJ2-1; V: TRBV6-2/TRBV6-3; CDR3: CASTSLLGFLAGTHNEQFF
J: TRBJ2-2; V: TRBV14; CDR3: CASSHSGQNTGELFF
J: TRBJ1-1; V: TRBV6-5; CDR3: CASSWYGQSNTEAFF
J: TRBJ2-3; V: TRBV11-1; CDR3: CASSSHRDTQYF
J: TRBJ2-7; V: TRBV7-7; CDR3: CASSLNSGSYEQYF
J: TRBJ1-5; V: TRBV20-1; CDR3: CSARVDSNQPQHF
J: TRBJ1-1; V: TRBV3-1; CDR3: CASSWGQENTEAFF
J: TRBJ2-5; V: TRBV29-1; CDR3: CSVSGGAQETQYF
J: TRBJ2-7; V: TRBV20-1; CDR3: CSVQRETYEQYF
J: TRBJ2-5; V: TRBV11-3; CDR3: CASSEGQGAGETQYF
J: TRBJ2-3; V: TRBV7-3; CDR3: CASSRGRAPTDTQYF
J: TRBJ1-2; V: TRBV15; CDR3: CATSSLRTGSSGYTF
J: TRBJ2-7; V: TRBV20-1; CDR3: CSVKRPGRSYEQYF
J: TRBJ2-3; V: TRBV3-1; CDR3: CASTRGASGVDTQYF